In its sample, the clone carrying this T cell receptor beta chain was seen a few times. The antigen remains unidentified. TCRdb called the 5' RACE reads again in MiXCR, with one record for every CDR3 protein. Here the sample spans some 140,000 distinct CDR3 sequences, more than 15% being singletons. These data are taken from a study of CD8 T cells in ankylosing spondylitis. Study outcomes and limitations: A motif of seven or eight highly homologous TCR beta variants was seen as apparently characteristic of ankylosing spondylitis blood.

This CDR3 is built from 18 residues. CDR1 is SGHKS and CDR2 is YYEKEE in the germline V gene (reference sequence). V lost 2 bases to trimming and J lost 0 bases, with 21 bases between them. The TCR comes from a male donor with ankylosing spondylitis. The source material was blood, either unsorted or a sorted T cell fraction (not recorded which). The chain joins TRBV5-5 to TRBJ2-7; D is possibly TRBD2 (6 bases). This CDR3 reads CASSFWGLKRASSYEQYF. Here the CDR3 DNA reads TGTGCCAGCAGCTTTTGGGGCTTAAAGCGGGCAAGCTCCTACGAGCAGTACTTC. The whole variable domain, remainder taken from reference TRBV5-5 and TRBJ2-7, is DAGVTQSPTHLIKTRGQQVTLRCSPISGHKSVSWYQQVLGQGPQFIFQYYEKEERGRGNFPDRFSARQFPNYSSELNVNALLLGDSALYLCASSFWGLKRASSYEQYFGPGTRLTVT.